The 10 T cell receptor beta chains below come from one sample, sequenced in a study of T cells after yellow fever vaccination. TCRdb re-called the 5' RACE reads through MiXCR, storing one row per CDR3 protein. Here the sample spans 150,000 to 200,000 distinct CDR3 sequences, about a tenth being singletons. Sequences were derived from CD8+ T cells sorted from PBMCs, sampled 45 days after the yellow fever booster vaccination. These receptors all come from a man between 18 and 29 years old who received the YFV17D yellow fever vaccine.

This clonotype was picked up a small number of times. This chain joins TRBV5-1 and TRBJ1-2; D is unclear. Germline-derived CDR1 and CDR2 are SGHRS and YFSETQ. The CDR3 has 13 residues. Trimming cost V 1 base and J 2 bases, with 6 bases left between them. The CDR3 loop reads CASSLYSNYGYTF. The CDR3 DNA reads as TGCGCCAGCAGCTTGTACAGCAACTATGGCTACACCTTC.

The V and J genes are TRBV7-2 and TRBJ2-4; either TRBD1 or TRBD2 may supply D (6 bases each). The V gene lost 1 base and the J gene lost 2 bases, with 15 bases spanning the gap. CDR1 is SGHTA and CDR2 is FQGNSA in the germline V gene. The CDR3 extends over 17 amino acids. CDR3 nucleotides: TGTGCCAGCAGCTTAGGCCTGGGGGGCGCGCCCAAAAACATTCAGTACTTC. Its translation is CASSLGLGGAPKNIQYF.

In its sample, this clonotype was seen many times. The CDR3 DNA sequence: TGCAGCGTTGAATTGGAGACCCAGTACTTC. Its translation: CSVELETQYF. The chain couples TRBV29-1 to TRBJ2-5; no reliable D call. Trimming left V 2 bases short and J 5 bases short, with 3 bases between. Germline V gene data show CDR1 as SQVTM and CDR2 as ANQGSEA. The CDR3 covers 10 residues.

This clonotype was counted a few times. V is TRBV27 and J is TRBJ2-5; D not resolved. V lost 5 bases and J 0 bases, leaving 10 bases between the germline ends. Germline values: CDR1 MNHEY, CDR2 SMNVEV (reference sequence). The CDR3 contains 14 residues. CDR3 amino acids: CASSPNTYQETQYF. The CDR3 coding sequence is TGTGCCAGCAGTCCGAACACCTACCAAGAGACCCAGTACTTC.

This clonotype was counted ten times or more. The V call is TRBV7-9, the J call TRBJ2-3, with D perhaps matching TRBD2 (6 bases). Trimming removed 4 bases from V and 4 bases from J, with 21 bases in between. This CDR3 region has 17 residues. CDR1 SEHNR and CDR2 FQNEAQ come from the germline V gene (reference sequence). This CDR3 is CASSSEGRGWGADTQYF. The DNA of the CDR3 is TGTGCCAGCAGCTCCGAGGGCCGGGGCTGGGGGGCAGATACGCAGTATTTT.

The sample holds a few counts of this clonotype. The V gene is TRBV4-3, the J gene TRBJ2-2; no clear D. The V end was cut by 1 base, the J end by 3 bases, with 3 bases between. This CDR3 contains 13 residues. Per germline, CDR1 LGHNA and CDR2 YSLEER. In DNA, the CDR3 is TGCGCCAGCAGCCAAGGTTACACCGGGGAGCTGTTTTTT. It is translated as CASSQGYTGELFF.

This sequence joins TRBV7-8 and TRBJ1-2; possible D gene TRBD1, 6 bases. Germline V gives CDR1 SGHVS, CDR2 FQNEAQ. This CDR3 is 15 amino acids long. The V end was cut by 4 bases, the J end by 5 bases, with 17 bases between. The CDR3 loop reads CASSSENRDWYGYTF. The CDR3 coding sequence is TGTGCCAGCAGCTCAGAAAACAGGGACTGGTATGGCTACACCTTC.

A few counts support this clonotype. The chain recombines TRBV12-3 or TRBV12-4 with TRBJ2-7; 11 bases agree with TRBD2. V gave up 2 bases and J gave up 2 bases; unmatched junction bases: 8. The CDR3 consists of 17 residues. The CDR3 bases are TGTGCCAGCAGTTTAACGGGACTAGCGGCCGTCACCTACGAGCAGTACTTC. Translating gives CASSLTGLAAVTYEQYF.

The DNA for the CDR3 is TGTGCCAGCAGTGTGGGGACAGGGGGCGACGAGCAGTACTTC. The encoded protein is CASSVGTGGDEQYF. This chain uses TRBV6-1 with TRBJ2-7, with 12 bases aligning to TRBD1. The length of the CDR3 is 14 residues. The germline V gene has CDR1 MNHNS and CDR2 SASEGT. The trim removed 4 bases at V and 5 bases at J, leaving 3 bases unmatched.

This clonotype was detected only a few times. The chain uses TRBV7-2 and TRBJ1-1; 10 bases map to TRBD1. CDR1 is SGHTA and CDR2 is FQGNSA in the germline V gene. This CDR3 has 14 residues. V was clipped by 5 bases and J by 4 bases; unmatched bases: 4. CDR3 region: CASSIGQGVTEAFF. Written as DNA, the CDR3 is TGTGCCAGCAGCATAGGACAGGGGGTCACTGAAGCTTTCTTT.